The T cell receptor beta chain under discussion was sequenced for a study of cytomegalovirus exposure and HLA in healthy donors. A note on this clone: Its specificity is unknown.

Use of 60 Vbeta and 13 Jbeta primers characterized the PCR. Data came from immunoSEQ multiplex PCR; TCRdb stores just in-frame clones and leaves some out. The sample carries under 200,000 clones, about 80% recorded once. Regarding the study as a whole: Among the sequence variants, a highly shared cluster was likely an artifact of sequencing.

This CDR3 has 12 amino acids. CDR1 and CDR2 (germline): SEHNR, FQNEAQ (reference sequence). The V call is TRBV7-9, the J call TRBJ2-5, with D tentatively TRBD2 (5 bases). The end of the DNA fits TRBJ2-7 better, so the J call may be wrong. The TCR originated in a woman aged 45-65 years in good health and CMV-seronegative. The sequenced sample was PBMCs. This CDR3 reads CASEGVNYEQYF. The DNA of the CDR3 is TGTGCCAGCGAGGGAGTGAACTACGAGCAGTACTTC.